One sample yielded the 17 T cell receptor beta chains listed below, sequenced in a study of cytomegalovirus exposure and HLA in healthy donors. It was with 60 Vbeta and 13 Jbeta primers that the PCR ran. TCRdb keeps only in-frame clones here, not all; method: immunoSEQ multiplex PCR. The sample contains 130,000 to 150,000 clones, about three quarters of which appear only once. Input material: PBMCs. Every receptor here comes from a middle-aged man in good health and CMV-seropositive.

V gene TRBV25-1 combines with J gene TRBJ1-5, with D possibly matching TRBD1 (5 bases). Germline lookup yields CDR1 MGHDK and CDR2 SYGVNS. The CDR3 length is 15 residues. V lost 2 bases to trimming and J lost 2 bases, with 10 bases between them. In DNA form, the CDR3 reads TGTGCCAGCAGTGAAGCAGGGTTTGGCAATCAGCCCCAGCATTTT. This sequence encodes CASSEAGFGNQPQHF.

This clone showed up just a few times. This chain joins TRBV6-6 and TRBJ1-1; 7 positions match TRBD1. Germline CDR1 reads MNHNY; CDR2 reads SVGAGI (reference sequence). J was trimmed by 11 bases and V by 6 bases; bases with no gene match: 6. CDR3 length equals 11 residues. CDR3 loop: CASRTQGEAFF. The CDR3 DNA reads as TGTGCCAGCAGGACGCAGGGGGAGGCTTTCTTT.

CDR3 residues: CASSYRAGVISYEQYF. The CDR3 DNA is TGTGCCAGCAGTTACAGGGCGGGGGTAATATCCTACGAGCAGTACTTC. The chain recombines TRBV6-5 with TRBJ2-7, with 7 bases matching TRBD2. The germline CDR1 and CDR2 sequences are MNHEY and SVGAGI. The junction had 8 bases not matched to a gene; V was cut back by 2 bases and J by 1 base. This CDR3 spans 16 amino acids.

The rearrangement joins TRBV7-9 to TRBJ2-2; TRBD1 matches at 7 bases. The germline gives CDR1 SEHNR, CDR2 FQNEAQ (reference sequence). This CDR3 has 17 amino acids. V was clipped by 7 bases and J by 1 base; unmatched bases: 12. The DNA for the CDR3 is TGTGCCAGCAAGCCGCCCCGGGCAGGGGGGAACACCGGGGAGCTGTTTTTT. Protein sequence: CASKPPRAGGNTGELFF.

J is TRBJ2-1 and V is TRBV5-1; 8 bases agree with TRBD1. The CDR3 is 14 residues long. Unmatched junction bases numbered 7, after V lost 2 bases and J lost 9 bases. The germline CDR1 and CDR2 sequences are SGHRS and YFSETQ. CDR3 sequence reads: CASSFKTGEAEQFF. CDR3 DNA: TGCGCCAGCAGCTTTAAGACAGGGGAGGCTGAGCAGTTCTTC. Complete variable domain (other parts from reference TRBV5-1 and TRBJ2-1): KAGVTQTPRYLIKTRGQQVTLSCSPISGHRSVSWYQQTPGQGLQFLFEYFSETQRNKGNFPGRFSGRQFSNSRSEMNVSTLELGDSALYLCASSFKTGEAEQFFGPGTRLTVL.

This clone was recorded only once. The genes are TRBV27 and TRBJ2-1, with 8 nucleotides matching TRBD2. The CDR3 runs 16 residues. In germline, CDR1 is MNHEY, CDR2 SMNVEV (reference sequence). J was trimmed by 5 bases and V by 7 bases; bases with no gene match: 13. CDR3 nucleotides: TGTGCCAGCACCACAGGGATCGGGAGGGTTAACAATGAGCAGTTCTTC. Translated: CASTTGIGRVNNEQFF.

The chain combines TRBV30 with TRBJ2-6, with no clear D. The CDR3 contains 15 residues. V was pared by 0 bases and J by 0 bases, with 6 bases between. Per the germline V gene, CDR1 is GTSNPN and CDR2 is SVGIG (reference sequence). CDR3 sequence reads: CAWSVQSSGANVLTF. In DNA form, the CDR3 reads TGTGCCTGGAGTGTACAAAGCTCTGGGGCCAACGTCCTGACTTTC.

This clone was recorded once. The rearrangement joins TRBV29-1 to TRBJ1-2; tentatively, D is TRBD1 (6 bases). Germline values: CDR1 SQVTM, CDR2 ANQGSEA. Trimming stripped 5 bases from V and 0 bases from J, with 19 bases between. This CDR3 has 16 amino acids. The CDR3 spells CSVWTDIEIANYGYTF. CDR3 nucleotide sequence: TGCAGCGTTTGGACAGACATAGAGATAGCTAACTATGGCTACACCTTC.

The V call is TRBV5-1, the J call TRBJ2-7; 10 positions agree with TRBD2. Germline lookup yields CDR1 SGHRS and CDR2 YFSETQ. The CDR3 covers 16 residues. Trimming removed 3 bases from V and 2 bases from J; junction bases left unmatched: 8. The chain's CDR3 is CASSSTWTSGPYEQYF. The CDR3 region has the DNA TGCGCCAGCAGCTCCACGTGGACTAGCGGACCCTACGAGCAGTACTTC.

This chain joins TRBV6-5 and TRBJ1-1; 9 positions match TRBD1. This CDR3 has 14 amino acids. The germline CDR1 and CDR2 sequences are MNHEY and SVGAGI. After removal of 5 bases from V and 5 bases from J, the junction contained 6 bases not matched to a gene. CDR3 protein: CASSLGTGWTEAFF. The DNA for the CDR3 is TGTGCCAGCAGTCTAGGGACAGGGTGGACTGAAGCTTTCTTT.

This sequence joins TRBV5-1 and TRBJ1-6, with a tentative D call TRBD1 (5 bases). Germline values: CDR1 SGHRS, CDR2 YFSETQ. The CDR3 runs 15 residues. Trimming took off 2 bases at V and 8 bases at J, with 14 bases between the two ends. Written as DNA, the CDR3 is TGCGCCAGCAGCTTAGGAGGGGAAACTGATTCACCCCTCCACTTT. It translates to CASSLGGETDSPLHF.

The CDR3 DNA sequence: TGTGCCAGCAGTCAAGGGACAGGGACCTACGAGCAGTACTTC. It encodes CASSQGTGTYEQYF. The chain combines TRBV2 with TRBJ2-7; 9 bases line up with TRBD1. The germline V gene has CDR1 SNHLY and CDR2 FYNNEI. CDR3 length: 14 amino acids. J gave up 2 bases and V 5 bases, and 4 bases lay outside the gene matches.

The chain couples TRBV18 to TRBJ2-7, with D possibly matching TRBD1 (5 bases). The V end was cut by 6 bases, the J end by 0 bases, with 15 bases between. From germline, CDR1 is KGHSH and CDR2 LQKENI. The CDR3 is 15 residues long. This CDR3 is CASSPTGISSYEQYF. CDR3 nucleotide sequence: TGTGCCAGCTCTCCTACAGGAATTAGCTCCTACGAGCAGTACTTC.

The chain has TRBV5-8 and TRBJ1-2, with no clear D. CDR1 and CDR2 (germline): SGHTS, YDEGEE. V lost 1 base and J 8 bases, leaving 9 bases between the germline ends. The CDR3 contains 12 residues. In nucleotides, the CDR3 is TGTGCCAGCAGCTTGAGCAGGAAAGGCTACACCTTC. It encodes CASSLSRKGYTF.

The genes are TRBV7-9 and TRBJ2-7, with D maybe TRBD1 (5 bases). This CDR3 spans 15 amino acids. CDR1 and CDR2 (germline): SEHNR, FQNEAQ (reference sequence). Trimming removed 7 bases at V and 2 bases at J, with 18 bases between. The CDR3 loop reads CASTAVIRDPYEQYF. The DNA of the CDR3 is TGTGCCAGCACCGCCGTCATCAGGGATCCCTACGAGCAGTACTTC.

The CDR3 here is CASSSPRTSGNEQFF. The CDR3 bases are TGTGCCAGCAGCTCCCCCAGGACTAGCGGGAATGAGCAGTTCTTC. The chain combines TRBV7-2 with TRBJ2-1, with 11 bases that match TRBD2. The V and J ends lost 4 bases and 7 bases, in that order; junction bases with no gene match: 6. CDR3 length: 15 amino acids. Germline V gene data show CDR1 as SGHTA and CDR2 as FQGNSA.

V and J are TRBV5-4 and TRBJ1-2; TRBD1 matches at 7 bases. The CDR3 extends over 14 amino acids. Germline assignment: CDR1 SGHNT and CDR2 YYREEE (reference sequence). After removal of 3 bases from V and 0 bases from J, the junction contained 2 bases not matched to a gene. CDR3 DNA sequence: TGTGCCAGCAGCTACGGACAGGCTAACTATGGCTACACCTTC. Its translation: CASSYGQANYGYTF.